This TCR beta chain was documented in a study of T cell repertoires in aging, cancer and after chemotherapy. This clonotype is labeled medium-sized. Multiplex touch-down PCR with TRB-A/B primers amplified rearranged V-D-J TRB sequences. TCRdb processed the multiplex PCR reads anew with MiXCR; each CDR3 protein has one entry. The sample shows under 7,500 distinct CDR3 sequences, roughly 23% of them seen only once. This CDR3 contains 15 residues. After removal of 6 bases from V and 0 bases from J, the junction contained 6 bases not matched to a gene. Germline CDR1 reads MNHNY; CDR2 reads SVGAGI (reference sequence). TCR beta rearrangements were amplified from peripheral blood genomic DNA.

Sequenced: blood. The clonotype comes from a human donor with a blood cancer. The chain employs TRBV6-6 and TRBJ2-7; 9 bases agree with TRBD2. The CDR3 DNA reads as TGTGCCAGCAGGCTTAGCGGGGGCGACTCCTACGAGCAGTACTTC. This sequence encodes CASRLSGGDSYEQYF.